This T cell receptor beta chain was identified in a study of blood T cell repertoires in COVID-19. This CDR3 has 15 residues. J was trimmed by 3 bases and V by 8 bases; bases with no gene match: 11. CDR1 and CDR2 (germline): LNHDA, SQIVND (reference sequence). Donors were grouped by their self-reported clinical history. Measured with immunoSEQ multiplex PCR; TCRdb has only the in-frame clones, and not every one. The sample lists approximately 470,000 clones, roughly 87% occurring once. This receptor was obtained from a woman younger than 35 who had recovered from COVID-19. This sequence joins TRBV19 and TRBJ1-1; 8 nucleotides line up with TRBD1. Sequenced material: PBMCs or T cells enriched from blood (not recorded which). Here the CDR3 reads CASFPGGEPYTEAFF. In nucleotides, the CDR3 is TGTGCCAGTTTCCCAGGGGGCGAACCTTACACTGAAGCTTTCTTT.